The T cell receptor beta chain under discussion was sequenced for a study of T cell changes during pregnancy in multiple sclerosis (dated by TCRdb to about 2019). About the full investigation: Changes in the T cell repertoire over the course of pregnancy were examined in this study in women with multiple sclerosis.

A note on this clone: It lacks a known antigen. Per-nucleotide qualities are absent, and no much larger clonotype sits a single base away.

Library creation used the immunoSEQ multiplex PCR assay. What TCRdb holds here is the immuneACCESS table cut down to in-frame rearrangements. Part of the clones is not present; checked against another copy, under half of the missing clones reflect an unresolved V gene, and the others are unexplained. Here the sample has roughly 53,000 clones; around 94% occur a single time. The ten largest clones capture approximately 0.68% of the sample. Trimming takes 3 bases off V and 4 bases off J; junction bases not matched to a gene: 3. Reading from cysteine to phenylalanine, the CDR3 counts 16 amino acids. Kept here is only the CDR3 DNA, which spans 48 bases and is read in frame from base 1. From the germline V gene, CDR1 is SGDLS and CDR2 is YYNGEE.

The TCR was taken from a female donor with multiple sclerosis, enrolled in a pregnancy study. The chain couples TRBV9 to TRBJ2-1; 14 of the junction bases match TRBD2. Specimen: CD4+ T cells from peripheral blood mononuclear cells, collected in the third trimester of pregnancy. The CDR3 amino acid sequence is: CASSGGLAGAYNEQFF. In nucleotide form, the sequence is TGTGCCAGCAGCGGGGGACTAGCGGGAGCTTACAATGAGCAGTTCTTC.